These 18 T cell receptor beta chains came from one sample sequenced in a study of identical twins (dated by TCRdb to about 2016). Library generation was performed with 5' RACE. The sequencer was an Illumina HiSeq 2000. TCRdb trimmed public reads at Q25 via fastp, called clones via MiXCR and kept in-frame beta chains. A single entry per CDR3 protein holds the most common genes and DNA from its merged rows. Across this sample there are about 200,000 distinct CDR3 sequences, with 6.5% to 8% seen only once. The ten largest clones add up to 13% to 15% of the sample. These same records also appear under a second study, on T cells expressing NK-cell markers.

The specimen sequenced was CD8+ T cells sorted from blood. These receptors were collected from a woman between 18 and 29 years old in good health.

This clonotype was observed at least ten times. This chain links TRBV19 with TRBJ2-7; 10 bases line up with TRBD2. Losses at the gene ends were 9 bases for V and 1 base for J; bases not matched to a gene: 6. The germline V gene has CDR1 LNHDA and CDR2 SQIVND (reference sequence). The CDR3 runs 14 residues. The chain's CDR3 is CASSWTSGSYEQYF. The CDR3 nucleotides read TGTGCCAGCAGTTGGACTAGCGGTTCCTACGAGCAGTACTTC.

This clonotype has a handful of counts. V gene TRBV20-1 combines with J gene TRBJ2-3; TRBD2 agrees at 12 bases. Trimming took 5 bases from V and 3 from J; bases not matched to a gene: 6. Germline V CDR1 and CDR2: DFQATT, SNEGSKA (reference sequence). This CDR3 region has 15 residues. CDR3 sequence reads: CSAARLAGDTDTQYF. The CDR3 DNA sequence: TGCAGTGCTGCCCGACTAGCGGGGGATACAGATACGCAGTATTTT.

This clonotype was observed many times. CDR3 protein: CSVNGPGIRTLNTEAFF. In DNA form, the CDR3 reads TGCAGCGTTAATGGACCCGGAATAAGAACCCTGAACACTGAAGCTTTCTTT. V is TRBV29-1 and J is TRBJ1-1; D is undetermined. CDR1 is SQVTM, CDR2 ANQGSEA, per germline. V was shortened by 5 bases and J by 0 bases, with 22 bases between the two germline ends. This CDR3 region has 17 residues.

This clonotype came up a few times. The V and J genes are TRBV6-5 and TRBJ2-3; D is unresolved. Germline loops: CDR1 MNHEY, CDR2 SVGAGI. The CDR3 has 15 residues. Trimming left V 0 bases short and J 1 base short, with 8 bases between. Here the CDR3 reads CASSYSVLGTDTQYF. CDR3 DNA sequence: TGTGCCAGCAGTTACTCGGTCTTGGGCACAGATACGCAGTATTTT.

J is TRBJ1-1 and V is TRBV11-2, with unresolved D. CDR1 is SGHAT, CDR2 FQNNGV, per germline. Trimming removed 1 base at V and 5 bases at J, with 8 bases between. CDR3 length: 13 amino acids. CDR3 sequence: CASSLVAETEAFF. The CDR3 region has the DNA TGTGCCAGCAGCTTAGTGGCAGAGACTGAAGCTTTCTTT.

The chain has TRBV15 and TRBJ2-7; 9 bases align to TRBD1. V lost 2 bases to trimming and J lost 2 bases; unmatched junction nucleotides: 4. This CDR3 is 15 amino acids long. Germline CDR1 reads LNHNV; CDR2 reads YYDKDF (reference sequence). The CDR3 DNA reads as TGTGCCACCAGCAGAACAGGGGGCAGAACCTACGAGCAGTACTTC. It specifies CATSRTGGRTYEQYF.

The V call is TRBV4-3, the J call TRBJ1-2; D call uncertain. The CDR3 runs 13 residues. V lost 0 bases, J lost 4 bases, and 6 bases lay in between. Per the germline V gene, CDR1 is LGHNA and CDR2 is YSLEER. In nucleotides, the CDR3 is TGCGCCAGCAGCCAAGATTTGGGCTATGGCTACACCTTC. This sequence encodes CASSQDLGYGYTF.

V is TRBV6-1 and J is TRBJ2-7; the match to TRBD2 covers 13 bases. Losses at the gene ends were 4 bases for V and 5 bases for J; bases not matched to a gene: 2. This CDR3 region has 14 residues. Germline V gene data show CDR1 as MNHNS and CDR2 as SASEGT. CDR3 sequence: CASSAGLAGHEQYF. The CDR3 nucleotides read TGTGCCAGCAGTGCGGGACTAGCGGGACACGAGCAGTACTTC.

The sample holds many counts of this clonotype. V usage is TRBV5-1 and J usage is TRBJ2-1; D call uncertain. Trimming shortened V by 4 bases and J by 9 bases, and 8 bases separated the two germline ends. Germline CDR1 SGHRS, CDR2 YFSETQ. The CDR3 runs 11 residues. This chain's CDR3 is CASSGIGEQFF. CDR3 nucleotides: TGCGCCAGCAGCGGGATAGGTGAGCAGTTCTTC.

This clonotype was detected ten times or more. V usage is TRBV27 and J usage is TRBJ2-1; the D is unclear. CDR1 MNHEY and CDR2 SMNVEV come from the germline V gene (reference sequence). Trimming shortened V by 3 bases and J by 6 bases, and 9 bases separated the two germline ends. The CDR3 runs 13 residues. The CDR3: CASSFKSPNEQFF. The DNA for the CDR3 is TGTGCCAGCAGTTTTAAGTCACCCAATGAGCAGTTCTTC.

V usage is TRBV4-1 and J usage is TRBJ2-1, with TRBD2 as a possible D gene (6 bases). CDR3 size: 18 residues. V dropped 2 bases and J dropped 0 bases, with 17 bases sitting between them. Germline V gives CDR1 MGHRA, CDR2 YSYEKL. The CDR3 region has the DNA TGCGCCAGCAGCCAACGCCCGGGACTGCGGAGCTCCTACAATGAGCAGTTCTTC. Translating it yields CASSQRPGLRSSYNEQFF.

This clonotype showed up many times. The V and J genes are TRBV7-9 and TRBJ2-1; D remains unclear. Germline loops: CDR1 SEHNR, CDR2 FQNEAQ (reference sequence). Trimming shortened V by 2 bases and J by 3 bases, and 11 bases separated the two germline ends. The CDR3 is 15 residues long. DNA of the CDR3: TGTGCCAGCAGCTTATCGAACTGCTGCTACAATGAGCAGTTCTTC. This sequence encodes CASSLSNCCYNEQFF.

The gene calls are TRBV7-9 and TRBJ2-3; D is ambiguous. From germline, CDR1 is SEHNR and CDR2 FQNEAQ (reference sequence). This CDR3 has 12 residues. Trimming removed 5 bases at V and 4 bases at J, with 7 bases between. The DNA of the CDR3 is TGTGCCAGCAGCCACGTTCCAGATACGCAGTATTTT. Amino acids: CASSHVPDTQYF.

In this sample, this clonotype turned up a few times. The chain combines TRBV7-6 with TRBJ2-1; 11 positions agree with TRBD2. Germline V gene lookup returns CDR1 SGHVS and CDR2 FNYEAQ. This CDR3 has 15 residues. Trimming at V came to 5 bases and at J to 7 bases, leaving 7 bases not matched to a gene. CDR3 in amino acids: CASSRSGGAWNEQFF. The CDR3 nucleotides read TGTGCCAGCAGCCGTAGCGGGGGGGCCTGGAATGAGCAGTTCTTC.

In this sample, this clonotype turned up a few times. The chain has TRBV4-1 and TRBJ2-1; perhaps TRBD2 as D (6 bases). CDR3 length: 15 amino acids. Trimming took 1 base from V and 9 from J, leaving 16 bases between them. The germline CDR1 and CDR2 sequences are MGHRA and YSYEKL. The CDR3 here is CASSQVGFSGAEQFF. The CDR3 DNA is TGCGCCAGCAGCCAAGTGGGATTTAGCGGTGCTGAGCAGTTCTTC.

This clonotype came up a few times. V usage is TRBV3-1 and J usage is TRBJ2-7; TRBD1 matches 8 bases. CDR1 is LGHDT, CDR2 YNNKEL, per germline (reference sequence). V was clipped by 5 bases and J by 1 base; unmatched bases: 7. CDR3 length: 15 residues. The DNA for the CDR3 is TGTGCCAGCAGCTCCGGGACAGGCTCTTCCTACGAGCAGTACTTC. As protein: CASSSGTGSSYEQYF.

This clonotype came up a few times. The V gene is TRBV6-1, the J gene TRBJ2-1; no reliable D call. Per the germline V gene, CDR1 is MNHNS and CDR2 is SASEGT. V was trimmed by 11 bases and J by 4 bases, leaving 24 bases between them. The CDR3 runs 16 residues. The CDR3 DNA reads TGTGCCGCCCGGGCCCCCGGTGGGGAAACGTACAATGAGCAGTTCTTC. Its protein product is CAARAPGGETYNEQFF.

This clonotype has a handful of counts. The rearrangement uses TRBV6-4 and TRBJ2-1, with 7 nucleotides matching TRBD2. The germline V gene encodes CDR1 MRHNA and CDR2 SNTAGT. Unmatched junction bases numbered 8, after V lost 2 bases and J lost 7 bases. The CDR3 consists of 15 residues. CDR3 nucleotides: TGTGCCAGCAGTGACGAGACTAGCCCAAGTAATGAGCAGTTCTTC. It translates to CASSDETSPSNEQFF.